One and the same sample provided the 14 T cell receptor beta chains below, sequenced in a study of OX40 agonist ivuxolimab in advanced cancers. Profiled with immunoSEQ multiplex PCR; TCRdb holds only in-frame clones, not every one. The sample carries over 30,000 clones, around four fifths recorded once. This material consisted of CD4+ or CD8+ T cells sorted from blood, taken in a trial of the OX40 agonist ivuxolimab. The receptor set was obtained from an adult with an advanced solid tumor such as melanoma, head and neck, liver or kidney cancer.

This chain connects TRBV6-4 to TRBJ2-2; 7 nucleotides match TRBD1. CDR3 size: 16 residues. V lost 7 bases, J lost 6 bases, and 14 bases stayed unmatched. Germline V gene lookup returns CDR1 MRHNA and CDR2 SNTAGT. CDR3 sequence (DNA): TGTGCCAGCACAAAAACCGGGACAGACGGCCCCGGGGAGCTGTTTTTT. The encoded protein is CASTKTGTDGPGELFF.

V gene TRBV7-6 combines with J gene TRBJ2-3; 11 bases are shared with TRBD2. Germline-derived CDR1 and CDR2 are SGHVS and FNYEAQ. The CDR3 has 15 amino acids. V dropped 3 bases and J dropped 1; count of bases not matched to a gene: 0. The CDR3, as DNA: TGTGCCAGCAGCTTTAGCGGGGGGGGCACAGATACGCAGTATTTT. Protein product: CASSFSGGGTDTQYF.

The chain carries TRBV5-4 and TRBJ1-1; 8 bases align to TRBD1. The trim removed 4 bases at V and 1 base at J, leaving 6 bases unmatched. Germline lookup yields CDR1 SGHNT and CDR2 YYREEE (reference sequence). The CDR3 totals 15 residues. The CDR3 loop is CASSGRTGRNTEAFF. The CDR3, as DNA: TGTGCCAGCAGCGGGAGGACAGGGAGGAACACTGAAGCTTTCTTT.

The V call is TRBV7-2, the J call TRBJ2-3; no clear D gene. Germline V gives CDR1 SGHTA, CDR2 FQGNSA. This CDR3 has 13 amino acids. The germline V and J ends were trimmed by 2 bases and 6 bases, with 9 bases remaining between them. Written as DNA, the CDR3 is TGTGCCAGCAGCTTATCCCCCTGGGATACGCAGTATTTT. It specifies CASSLSPWDTQYF.

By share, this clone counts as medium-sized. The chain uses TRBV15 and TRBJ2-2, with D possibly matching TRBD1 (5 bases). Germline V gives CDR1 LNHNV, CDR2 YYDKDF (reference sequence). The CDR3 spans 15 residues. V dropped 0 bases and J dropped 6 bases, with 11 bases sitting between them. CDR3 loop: CATSRDLTGPGELFF. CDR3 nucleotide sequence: TGTGCCACCAGCAGAGATCTTACAGGCCCCGGGGAGCTGTTTTTT.

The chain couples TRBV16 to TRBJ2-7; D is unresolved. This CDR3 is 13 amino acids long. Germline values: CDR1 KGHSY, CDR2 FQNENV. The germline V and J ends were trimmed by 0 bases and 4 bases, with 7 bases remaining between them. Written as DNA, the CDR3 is TGTGCCAGCAGCCAATCGTACATTTACGAGCAGTACTTC. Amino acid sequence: CASSQSYIYEQYF. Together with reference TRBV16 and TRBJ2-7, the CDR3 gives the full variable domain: GEEVAQTPKHLVRGEGQKAKLYCAPIKGHSYVFWYQQVLKNEFKFLISFQNENVFDETGMPKERFSAKCLPNSPCSLEIQATKLEDSAVYFCASSQSYIYEQYFGPGTRLTVT.

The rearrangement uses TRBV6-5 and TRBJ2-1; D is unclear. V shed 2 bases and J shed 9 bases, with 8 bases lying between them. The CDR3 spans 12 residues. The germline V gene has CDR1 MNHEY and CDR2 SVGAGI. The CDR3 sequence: CASSYVGGEQFF. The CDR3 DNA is TGTGCCAGCAGTTACGTGGGCGGTGAGCAGTTCTTC.

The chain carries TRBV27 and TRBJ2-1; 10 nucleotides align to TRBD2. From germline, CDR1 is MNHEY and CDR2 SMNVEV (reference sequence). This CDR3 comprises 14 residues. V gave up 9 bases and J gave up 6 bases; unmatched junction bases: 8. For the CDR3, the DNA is TGTGCCAGTAGTCCGACTAGCGGGCCCAATGAGCAGTTCTTC. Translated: CASSPTSGPNEQFF.

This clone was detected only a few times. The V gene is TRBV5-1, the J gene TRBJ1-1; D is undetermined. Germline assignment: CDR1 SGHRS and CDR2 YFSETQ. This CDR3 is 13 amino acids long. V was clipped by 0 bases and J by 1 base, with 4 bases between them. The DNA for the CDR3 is TGCGCCAGCAGCTTGGGCTGGAACACTGAAGCTTTCTTT. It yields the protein CASSLGWNTEAFF.

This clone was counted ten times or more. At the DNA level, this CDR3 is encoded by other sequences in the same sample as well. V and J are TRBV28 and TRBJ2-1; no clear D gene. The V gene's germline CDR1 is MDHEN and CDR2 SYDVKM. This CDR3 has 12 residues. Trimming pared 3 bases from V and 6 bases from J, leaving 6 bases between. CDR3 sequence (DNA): TGTGCCAGCAGTTTTTGGGGCAATGAGCAGTTCTTC. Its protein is CASSFWGNEQFF.

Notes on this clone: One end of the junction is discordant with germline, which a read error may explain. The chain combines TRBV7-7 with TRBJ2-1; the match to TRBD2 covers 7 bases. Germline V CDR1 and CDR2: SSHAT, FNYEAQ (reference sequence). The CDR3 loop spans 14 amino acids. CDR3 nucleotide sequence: TGTGCTAGCAGCTTAGGGACGGGGGGCAATGAGCAGTTCTTC. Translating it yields CASSLGTGGNEQFF.

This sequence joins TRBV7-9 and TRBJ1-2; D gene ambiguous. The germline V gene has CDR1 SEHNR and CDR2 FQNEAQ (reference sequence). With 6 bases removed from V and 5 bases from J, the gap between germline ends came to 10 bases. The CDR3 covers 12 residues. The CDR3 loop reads CASSLEPYGYTF. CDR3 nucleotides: TGTGCCAGCAGTCTAGAACCTTATGGCTACACCTTC.

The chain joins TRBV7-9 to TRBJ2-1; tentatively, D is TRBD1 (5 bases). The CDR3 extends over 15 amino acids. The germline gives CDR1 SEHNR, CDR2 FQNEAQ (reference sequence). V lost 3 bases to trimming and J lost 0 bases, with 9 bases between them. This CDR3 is CASSLTVPSYNEQFF. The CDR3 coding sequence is TGTGCCAGCAGCTTGACAGTTCCCTCCTACAATGAGCAGTTCTTC.

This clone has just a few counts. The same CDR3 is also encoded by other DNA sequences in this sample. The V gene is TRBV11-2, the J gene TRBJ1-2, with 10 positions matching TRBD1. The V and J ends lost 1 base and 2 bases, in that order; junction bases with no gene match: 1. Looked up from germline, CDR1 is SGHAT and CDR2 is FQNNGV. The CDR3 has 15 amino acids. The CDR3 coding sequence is TGTGCCAGCAGCTTAGTGGGACAGGGGAACTATGGCTACACCTTC. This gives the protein CASSLVGQGNYGYTF.